Following are 12 T cell receptor beta chains from one sample sequenced in a study of beta chain features in type 1 diabetes. Expressed TCRB transcripts were sequenced, since all the RNA that had been isolated was reverse transcribed. The data were produced by immunoSEQ multiplex PCR, yet TCRdb's version contains in-frame clones alone and is incomplete. This sample has about 110,000 clones, with approximately 39% found just once. Sequencing was done on a sample of stem cell memory CD4+ T cells from blood. Receptor source: a woman aged 18-35 years in good health.

The gene calls are TRBV11-2 and TRBJ1-2, with D perhaps TRBD1 (5 bases). This CDR3 region has 14 residues. Germline loops: CDR1 SGHAT, CDR2 FQNNGV. Trimming cost V 7 bases and J 6 bases, with 18 bases left between them. CDR3 DNA sequence: TGTGCCAGCAAAAAGGGGAGGGATACGGATGGCTACACCTTC. It specifies CASKKGRDTDGYTF.

This rearrangement joins TRBV30 to TRBJ2-5; 9 bases fit TRBD1. The end of the DNA fits TRBJ2-7 better, so the J call may be wrong. Germline V gene lookup returns CDR1 GTSNPN and CDR2 SVGIG (reference sequence). CDR3 length: 13 residues. The CDR3 is CARRKQGAHEQYF. In DNA form, the CDR3 reads TGTGCCCGGCGGAAACAGGGGGCCCACGAGCAGTACTTC.

The chain is built from TRBV27 and TRBJ2-1; TRBD2 might be the D (6 bases). This CDR3 has 12 amino acids. V was trimmed by 4 bases and J by 9 bases, leaving 10 bases between them. CDR1 is MNHEY and CDR2 is SMNVEV in the germline V gene (reference sequence). The CDR3 sequence is CASSSRGSEQFF. CDR3 nucleotide sequence: TGTGCCAGCAGTTCCCGGGGGAGTGAGCAGTTCTTC.

The chain is built from TRBV23-1 and TRBJ1-5; D gene unclear. TRBV23-1 is an ORF, with its function uncertain. This CDR3 region has 14 residues. Deletions cut 3 bases from V and 6 bases from J, with 12 bases between. The CDR3 reads CASSHTEIGQPQHF. DNA for the CDR3: TGCGCCAGCAGTCATACAGAGATAGGTCAGCCCCAGCATTTT.

The chain recombines TRBV5-1 with TRBJ2-6; maybe TRBD1 (6 bases). Per germline, CDR1 SGHRS and CDR2 YFSETQ. With 5 bases removed from V and 2 bases from J, the gap between germline ends came to 8 bases. The CDR3 is 14 amino acids. The CDR3 spells CASRWGPGANVLTF. The CDR3 nucleotides are TGCGCCAGCAGGTGGGGGCCTGGGGCCAACGTCCTGACTTTC. Variable domain in full (rest from reference TRBV5-1 and TRBJ2-6): KAGVTQTPRYLIKTRGQQVTLSCSPISGHRSVSWYQQTPGQGLQFLFEYFSETQRNKGNFPGRFSGRQFSNSRSEMNVSTLELGDSALYLCASRWGPGANVLTFGAGSRLTVL.

The sample holds a few counts of this clone. This chain uses TRBV7-2 with TRBJ2-5; possibly TRBD2 for D (6 bases). The V end was cut by 6 bases, the J end by 5 bases, with 16 bases between. CDR3 length: 14 amino acids. The germline V gene encodes CDR1 SGHTA and CDR2 FQGNSA. CDR3 amino acids: CASSSGTHGETQYF. CDR3 in DNA: TGTGCCAGCAGTTCCGGGACTCACGGGGAGACCCAGTACTTC.

The chain has TRBV30 and TRBJ1-1; D is unclear. There are 17 residues in the CDR3. The germline gives CDR1 GTSNPN, CDR2 SVGIG (reference sequence). The ends were cut back, 8 bases at V and 0 bases at J, with 25 bases in the middle. The CDR3: CAVHARAGSKLNTEAFF. DNA of the CDR3: TGTGCCGTCCACGCTAGGGCGGGATCTAAGCTGAACACTGAAGCTTTCTTT.

This sequence joins TRBV19 and TRBJ2-1, with TRBD2 matching over 12 bases. The trim removed 1 base at V and 8 bases at J, leaving 3 bases unmatched. CDR3 size: 15 residues. Germline values: CDR1 LNHDA, CDR2 SQIVND (reference sequence). The CDR3 coding sequence is TGTGCCAGTAGTATAGGACTAGCGGGAGACCATGAGCAGTTCTTC. As protein: CASSIGLAGDHEQFF.

CDR3 DNA: TGCGCCAGCAGCCAACTAGCGGGAGGGCCCGGTGAGCAGTTCTTC. It codes for CASSQLAGGPGEQFF. J is TRBJ2-1 and V is TRBV4-3, with TRBD2 identical over 12 bases. The germline CDR1 and CDR2 sequences are LGHNA and YSLEER. V gave up 2 bases and J gave up 9 bases; unmatched junction bases: 5. The CDR3 contains 15 residues.

The chain has TRBV28 and TRBJ1-1; D is perhaps TRBD1 (5 bases). Germline V gene lookup returns CDR1 MDHEN and CDR2 SYDVKM. V gave up 6 bases and J gave up 4 bases, with 15 bases separating them. This CDR3 has 14 amino acids. Here the CDR3 reads CASSLPHRFTEAFF. CDR3 nucleotides: TGTGCCAGCAGCCTCCCCCACAGGTTCACTGAAGCTTTCTTT.

This sequence joins TRBV5-1 and TRBJ2-2; no clear D gene. The CDR3 is 18 amino acids. CDR1 and CDR2 (germline): SGHRS, YFSETQ. Trimming pared 4 bases from V and 0 bases from J, leaving 19 bases between. In DNA, the CDR3 is TGCGCCAGCAGCAGCTCCCGGTATAGACAAGCGAACACCGGGGAGCTGTTTTTT. It is translated as CASSSSRYRQANTGELFF.

The chain links TRBV6-5 to TRBJ1-4; 8 nucleotides align to TRBD1. The J segment lost 5 bases and the V segment lost 4 bases, leaving 0 bases of the junction unmatched. In germline, CDR1 is MNHEY, CDR2 SVGAGI. This CDR3 is 13 amino acids long. The CDR3 DNA reads as TGTGCCAGCAGTTGGGACAGGAATGAAAAACTGTTTTTT. Its protein is CASSWDRNEKLFF.